A single T cell receptor (beta chain) is shown here with its context. This sample is part of a study of blood T cell repertoires in COVID-19. Some clones are missing from TCRdb's copy, which holds only in-frame ones; the method was immunoSEQ multiplex PCR. The sample has about 59,000 clones, around 79% seen once. This CDR3 region has 15 residues. Per the germline V gene, CDR1 is LGHNA and CDR2 is YNFKEQ. The V segment lost 3 bases and the J segment 4 bases; nucleotides outside the gene matches: 7. The chain joins TRBV4-2 to TRBJ2-7, with 9 bases matching TRBD2. Sequenced sample: peripheral blood. The source is a human donor in a cohort sampled during active COVID-19. CDR3 DNA: TGTGCCAGCAGCCAGGCTAGCGGGACCCAGTACGAGCAGTACTTC. This sequence encodes CASSQASGTQYEQYF.